The 30 T cell receptor beta chains below come from one sample, sequenced in a study of blood T cell repertoires in COVID-19 (dated by TCRdb to about 2020). Library method: the immunoSEQ multiplex PCR assay. Held by TCRdb, this immuneACCESS table contains in-frame sequences only and omits some clones. Under half of the omission traces to an unresolved V gene where checked; the cause of the rest is unknown. Recorded for this sample are nearly 200,000 clones; approximately 84% of them occurred a single time. Of the sample, 6.9% is held by the ten largest clones. Sequencing input: peripheral blood. Receptor source: a human donor with acute or convalescent COVID-19. The donor label of this sample is uncertain.

This chain connects TRBV9 to TRBJ2-7; TRBD1 aligns across 9 bases. J gave up 6 bases and V 4 bases, and 11 bases lay outside the gene matches. Germline CDR1 SGDLS, CDR2 YYNGEE. CDR3 length equals 15 residues. Written as DNA, the CDR3 is TGTGCCAGCAGCATTACCGGGACAGGGACCGTCGAGCAGTACTTC. It encodes CASSITGTGTVEQYF.

The chain recombines TRBV24-1 with TRBJ2-3, with 9 positions matching TRBD1. The CDR3 has 15 residues. Germline CDR1 is KGHDR and CDR2 is SFDVKD. V lost 4 bases and J lost 5; bases outside the gene matches: 6. The CDR3 here is CATSDAGTGKDTQYF. The CDR3 coding sequence is TGTGCCACCAGTGACGCCGGGACAGGGAAAGATACGCAGTATTTT.

V and J are TRBV7-2 and TRBJ1-2; D may be TRBD1 (5 bases). Germline V gene sequence: CDR1 SGHTA, CDR2 FQGNSA. The V end lost 2 bases, the J end lost 4 bases, and 14 bases lay between the germline ends. The length of the CDR3 is 15 residues. The CDR3 DNA reads TGTGCCAGCAGCTTATCTTCAGGACATGCCTATGGCTACACCTTC. Translating gives CASSLSSGHAYGYTF. Together with reference TRBV7-2 and TRBJ1-2, the CDR3 gives the full variable domain: GAGVSQSPSNKVTEKGKDVELRCDPISGHTALYWYRQSLGQGLEFLIYFQGNSAPDKSGLPSDRFSAERTGGSVSTLTIQRTQQEDSAVYLCASSLSSGHAYGYTFGSGTRLTVV.

This sequence joins TRBV5-8 and TRBJ2-2, with 10 nucleotides matching TRBD1. The CDR3 sequence is 15 residues long. Germline V gene data show CDR1 as SGHTS and CDR2 as YDEGEE. The V gene end was trimmed by 5 bases and the J gene end by 6 bases; junction bases not matched to a gene: 7. CDR3: CASRGTGVYSGELFF. The CDR3 DNA reads TGTGCCAGCAGAGGGACAGGGGTTTACTCCGGGGAGCTGTTTTTT.

This sequence joins TRBV19 and TRBJ1-4; 8 nucleotides agree with TRBD1. This CDR3 spans 13 amino acids. V was clipped by 7 bases and J by 10 bases; unmatched bases: 8. Germline V gives CDR1 LNHDA, CDR2 SQIVND (reference sequence). The CDR3 DNA sequence: TGTGCCAGTAAAGAACAGGGGGTCGGAAAACTGTTTTTT. This encodes CASKEQGVGKLFF.

The gene calls are TRBV5-4 and TRBJ2-7; 9 positions agree with TRBD2. The CDR3 totals 15 residues. The V gene end was trimmed by 9 bases and the J gene end by 0 bases; junction bases not matched to a gene: 10. Germline V CDR1 and CDR2: SGHNT, YYREEE (reference sequence). The CDR3 spells CATHPSGKSSYEQYF. In DNA form, the CDR3 reads TGTGCCACACACCCTAGCGGGAAGAGCTCCTACGAGCAGTACTTC.

The chain carries TRBV11-2 and TRBJ2-3; 12 nucleotides align to TRBD2. In germline, CDR1 is SGHAT, CDR2 FQNNGV. The length of the CDR3 is 17 residues. V was clipped by 1 base and J by 3 bases; unmatched bases: 5. The CDR3 sequence is CASSLGPSGRATDTQYF. DNA of the CDR3: TGTGCCAGCAGCTTAGGTCCTAGCGGGAGGGCAACAGATACGCAGTATTTT. The full variable domain, in which reference TRBV11-2 and TRBJ2-3 provide the parts outside the CDR3, is EAGVAQSPRYKIIEKRQSVAFWCNPISGHATLYWYQQILGQGPKLLIQFQNNGVVDDSQLPKDRFSAERLKGVDSTLKIQPAKLEDSAVYLCASSLGPSGRATDTQYFGPGTRLTVL.

This clone has just a few counts. This rearrangement joins TRBV6-4 to TRBJ2-1; perhaps TRBD2 as D (5 bases). The CDR3 has 15 residues. Trimming took 0 bases from V and 12 from J, leaving 18 bases between them. Germline V CDR1 and CDR2: MRHNA, SNTAGT. CDR3 sequence: CASSDSAESQTGQFF. The CDR3 nucleotides are TGTGCCAGCAGTGACTCAGCGGAATCCCAGACCGGGCAGTTCTTC.

The chain links TRBV28 to TRBJ1-2; 9 positions match TRBD1. Trimming cost V 3 bases and J 5 bases; bases outside gene matches: 7. Per germline, CDR1 MDHEN and CDR2 SYDVKM. This CDR3 is 15 amino acids long. CDR3 DNA sequence: TGTGCCAGCAGTTTTGGTGTGACAGGGGGTTATGGCTACACCTTC. Translated: CASSFGVTGGYGYTF.

This chain links TRBV27 with TRBJ2-2; D is possibly TRBD1 (7 bases). Trimming removed 1 base from V and 6 bases from J, with 12 bases in between. Looked up from germline, CDR1 is MNHEY and CDR2 is SMNVEV (reference sequence). There are 15 residues in the CDR3. CDR3 residues: CASSLFGGTAGELFF. The DNA of the CDR3 is TGTGCCAGCAGTTTATTCGGCGGGACAGCCGGGGAGCTGTTTTTT.

This rearrangement joins TRBV28 to TRBJ1-1, with 8 bases fitting TRBD1. The CDR3 runs 16 residues. In germline, CDR1 is MDHEN, CDR2 SYDVKM. Unmatched junction bases numbered 8, after V lost 1 base and J lost 4 bases. The DNA for the CDR3 is TGTGCCAGCAGTTTATTATTGGCAGGGGGCCCCACTGAAGCTTTCTTT. Residues: CASSLLLAGGPTEAFF. Combining the CDR3 with reference TRBV28 and TRBJ1-1 gives the whole variable domain DVKVTQSSRYLVKRTGEKVFLECVQDMDHENMFWYRQDPGLGLRLIYFSYDVKMKEKGDIPEGYSVSREKKERFSLILESASTNQTSMYLCASSLLLAGGPTEAFFGQGTRLTVV.

This chain connects TRBV7-2 to TRBJ1-2; the match to TRBD1 covers 8 bases. With 5 bases clipped from V and 1 base from J, the junction kept 6 bases outside the gene matches. The CDR3 length is 15 residues. The germline gives CDR1 SGHTA, CDR2 FQGNSA. CDR3 sequence (DNA): TGTGCCAGCAGCCCCTCGACAGGGGTTAACTATGGCTACACCTTC. Protein sequence: CASSPSTGVNYGYTF.

The gene calls are TRBV5-1 and TRBJ1-4; the D gene is possibly TRBD1 (5 bases). Trimming cost V 1 base and J 8 bases, with 12 bases left between them. The CDR3 consists of 14 residues. Germline V gives CDR1 SGHRS, CDR2 YFSETQ. The CDR3 loop reads CASSLYGGREKLFF. As DNA, the CDR3 is TGCGCCAGCAGCTTGTACGGGGGGAGGGAAAAACTGTTTTTT.

The chain recombines TRBV5-4 with TRBJ2-5, with 8 bases that match TRBD1. CDR3 length: 15 residues. With V trimmed by 4 bases and J by 3 bases, 8 bases remained unmatched. Germline V gene sequence: CDR1 SGHNT, CDR2 YYREEE (reference sequence). CDR3 sequence: CASSQDRVVEETQYF. CDR3 bases: TGTGCCAGCAGCCAGGACAGGGTGGTGGAAGAGACCCAGTACTTC.

The gene calls are TRBV6-4 and TRBJ2-3; D perhaps matches TRBD1 (6 bases). CDR3 length: 14 amino acids. Per the germline V gene, CDR1 is MRHNA and CDR2 is SNTAGT. Trimming took 5 bases from V and 2 from J, leaving 11 bases between them. DNA for the CDR3: TGTGCCAGCAGTCCGACAGGATACACAGATACGCAGTATTTT. Translated, it gives CASSPTGYTDTQYF.

The V and J genes are TRBV7-6 and TRBJ2-1, with 8 bases lining up with TRBD1. The junction had 6 bases not matched to a gene; V was cut back by 1 base and J by 7 bases. The CDR3 has 15 amino acids. Looked up from germline, CDR1 is SGHVS and CDR2 is FNYEAQ. The CDR3 bases are TGTGCCAGCAGCTTAGTTCAGGGGGCGCGGAATGAGCAGTTCTTC. It codes for CASSLVQGARNEQFF.

This clone appeared a few times. The chain is built from TRBV7-8 and TRBJ1-5; 9 nucleotides align to TRBD1. The CDR3 length is 16 residues. V was clipped by 5 bases and J by 3 bases; unmatched bases: 8. From germline, CDR1 is SGHVS and CDR2 FQNEAQ. The CDR3 nucleotides are TGTGCCAGCAGCCCAGAACAGGGGGCTTTCAATCAGCCCCAGCATTTT. Protein sequence: CASSPEQGAFNQPQHF. Full variable domain (rest looked up from reference TRBV7-8 and TRBJ1-5): GAGVSQSPRYKVAKRGQDVALRCDPISGHVSLFWYQQALGQGPEFLTYFQNEAQLDKSGLPSDRFFAERPEGSVSTLKIQRTQQEDSAVYLCASSPEQGAFNQPQHFGDGTRLSIL.

The CDR3 DNA is TGTGCCAGCAGCCACACAGGGAGTGGAAACACCATATATTTT. This gives the protein CASSHTGSGNTIYF. This sequence joins TRBV7-9 and TRBJ1-3; TRBD1 might be the D (6 bases). V dropped 5 bases and J dropped 3 bases, with 11 bases sitting between them. The CDR3 covers 14 residues. Germline-derived CDR1 and CDR2 are SEHNR and FQNEAQ (reference sequence). The complete variable domain, with remaining parts taken from reference TRBV7-9 and TRBJ1-3, reads DTGVSQNPRHKITKRGQNVTFRCDPISEHNRLYWYRQTLGQGPEFLTYFQNEAQLEKSRLLSDRFSAERPKGSFSTLEIQRTEQGDSAMYLCASSHTGSGNTIYFGEGSWLTVV.

This clone has just one count. The genes are TRBV7-3 and TRBJ2-5; a weak D match, TRBD1 (6 bases). With 1 base removed from V and 4 bases from J, the gap between germline ends came to 13 bases. The CDR3 loop spans 15 amino acids. CDR1 is SGHTA, CDR2 FQGTGA, per germline. CDR3 nucleotide sequence: TGTGCCAGCAGCTTAATGTCAGGGGCCGGAGAGACCCAGTACTTC. Translating it yields CASSLMSGAGETQYF.

The chain combines TRBV10-3 with TRBJ1-2; 8 bases are shared with TRBD1. Germline values: CDR1 ENHRY, CDR2 SYGVKD. The CDR3 spans 14 residues. Trimming removed 4 bases from V and 4 bases from J; junction bases left unmatched: 5. CDR3: CAISATGESYGYTF. The CDR3 bases are TGTGCCATCAGTGCGACAGGGGAATCCTATGGCTACACCTTC.

The rearrangement links TRBV5-1 to TRBJ2-2, with TRBD2 matching 7 bases. Germline-derived CDR1 and CDR2 are SGHRS and YFSETQ. With 4 bases clipped from V and 0 bases from J, the junction kept 12 bases outside the gene matches. The length of the CDR3 is 18 residues. Written as DNA, the CDR3 is TGCGCCAGCAGCCCTCGGGTAGCGGGTGGCGCGAACACCGGGGAGCTGTTTTTT. Translated: CASSPRVAGGANTGELFF.

The V call is TRBV6-5, the J call TRBJ2-7, with 9 positions matching TRBD1. Germline CDR1 is MNHEY and CDR2 is SVGAGI. V gave up 7 bases and J gave up 0 bases; unmatched junction bases: 7. This CDR3 is 15 amino acids long. The CDR3 nucleotides read TGTGCCAGCATAGCCGGGACAGGGAGCTCCTACGAGCAGTACTTC. This gives the protein CASIAGTGSSYEQYF.

Here the CDR3 reads CASSLSGTGSTEAFF. The CDR3 nucleotides are TGTGCCAGCTCACTCTCCGGGACAGGGAGCACTGAAGCTTTCTTT. The chain combines TRBV18 with TRBJ1-1; TRBD1 matches 9 bases. Trimming cost V 4 bases and J 4 bases; bases outside gene matches: 7. The CDR3 consists of 15 residues. Germline V gene lookup returns CDR1 KGHSH and CDR2 LQKENI. The variable domain in full, with the rest retrieved from reference TRBV18 and TRBJ1-1, is NAGVMQNPRHLVRRRGQEARLRCSPMKGHSHVYWYRQLPEEGLKFMVYLQKENIIDESGMPKERFSAEFPKEGPSILRIQQVVRGDSAAYFCASSLSGTGSTEAFFGQGTRLTVV.

This chain connects TRBV6-2 or TRBV6-3 to TRBJ1-2; the D is unclear. Germline CDR1 reads MNHEY; CDR2 reads SVGEGT. The CDR3 runs 14 residues. Trimming took off 5 bases at V and 4 bases at J, with 14 bases between the two ends. In DNA form, the CDR3 reads TGTGCCAGCAGTCCCGCGGCCGTGGGCTATGGCTACACCTTC. Translated, it gives CASSPAAVGYGYTF.

This chain uses TRBV7-2 with TRBJ2-1; 10 positions agree with TRBD1. The CDR3 has 15 amino acids. Germline V gives CDR1 SGHTA, CDR2 FQGNSA. J lost 8 bases, V lost 5 bases, and 9 bases had no gene match. The chain's CDR3 is CASSPRQGAWDEQFF. CDR3 DNA: TGTGCCAGCAGCCCGCGACAGGGGGCCTGGGATGAGCAGTTCTTC.

The count of this clone is one. The V gene is TRBV6-2 or TRBV6-3, the J gene TRBJ2-3; a weak D match, TRBD1 (5 bases). From germline, CDR1 is MNHEY and CDR2 SVGEGT. Deletions cut 2 bases from V and 3 bases from J, with 15 bases between. This CDR3 contains 16 residues. CDR3 in DNA: TGTGCCAGCAGTTACCCCTTCAGGGTAGGGACAGATACGCAGTATTTT. It specifies CASSYPFRVGTDTQYF.

The CDR3 is CAWGDRGRNEQYF. CDR3 bases: TGTGCCTGGGGTGACAGGGGGAGAAACGAGCAGTACTTC. V is TRBV30 and J is TRBJ2-7, with 9 bases identical to TRBD1. Germline V gene lookup returns CDR1 GTSNPN and CDR2 SVGIG (reference sequence). The CDR3 contains 13 residues. J was trimmed by 5 bases and V by 5 bases; bases with no gene match: 7. Combining the CDR3 with reference TRBV30 and TRBJ2-7 gives the whole variable domain SQTIHQWPATLVQPVGSPLSLECTVEGTSNPNLYWYRQAAGRGLQLLFYSVGIGQISSEVPQNLSASRPQDRQFILSSKKLLLSDSGFYLCAWGDRGRNEQYFGPGTRLTVT.

This clone was detected once. This chain links TRBV28 with TRBJ1-6; tentatively, D is TRBD1 (6 bases). The germline V and J ends were trimmed by 4 bases and 9 bases, with 19 bases remaining between them. CDR1 is MDHEN and CDR2 is SYDVKM in the germline V gene. The CDR3 length is 16 residues. CDR3 nucleotides: TGTGCCAGCAGTTCTACAGGGATGTATGGTGGTTCACCCCTCCACTTT. This gives the protein CASSSTGMYGGSPLHF.

V usage is TRBV4-1 and J usage is TRBJ1-4; 7 positions match TRBD1. The CDR3 contains 16 residues. From germline, CDR1 is MGHRA and CDR2 YSYEKL. The V gene end was trimmed by 3 bases and the J gene end by 0 bases; junction bases not matched to a gene: 4. The CDR3 is CASSQDRNPTNEKLFF. CDR3 in DNA: TGCGCCAGCAGCCAGGACAGGAACCCAACTAATGAAAAACTGTTTTTT.

V is TRBV12-3 or TRBV12-4 and J is TRBJ2-3; D perhaps matches TRBD2 (5 bases). The CDR3 is 11 residues long. The germline V and J ends were trimmed by 8 bases and 4 bases, with 7 bases remaining between them. DNA of the CDR3: TGTGCCAGCGCGAGGGCAGATACGCAGTATTTT. Translating it yields CASARADTQYF.